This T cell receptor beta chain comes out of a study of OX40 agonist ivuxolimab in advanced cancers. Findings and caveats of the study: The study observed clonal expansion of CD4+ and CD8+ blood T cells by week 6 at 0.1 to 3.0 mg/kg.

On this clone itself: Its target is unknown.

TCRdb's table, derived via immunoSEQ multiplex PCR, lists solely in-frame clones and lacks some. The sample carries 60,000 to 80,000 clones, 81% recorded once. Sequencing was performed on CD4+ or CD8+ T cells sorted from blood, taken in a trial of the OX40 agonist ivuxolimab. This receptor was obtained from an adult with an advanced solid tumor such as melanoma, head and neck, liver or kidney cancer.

In DNA form, the CDR3 reads TGTGCCAGCAGCTTAAGGTGGGGGCGCACAGATACGCAGTATTTT. Protein: CASSLRWGRTDTQYF. The chain couples TRBV7-2 to TRBJ2-3, with D maybe TRBD1 (6 bases). This CDR3 is built from 15 residues. Germline loops: CDR1 SGHTA, CDR2 FQGNSA. V was shortened by 2 bases and J by 1 base, with 10 bases between the two germline ends.